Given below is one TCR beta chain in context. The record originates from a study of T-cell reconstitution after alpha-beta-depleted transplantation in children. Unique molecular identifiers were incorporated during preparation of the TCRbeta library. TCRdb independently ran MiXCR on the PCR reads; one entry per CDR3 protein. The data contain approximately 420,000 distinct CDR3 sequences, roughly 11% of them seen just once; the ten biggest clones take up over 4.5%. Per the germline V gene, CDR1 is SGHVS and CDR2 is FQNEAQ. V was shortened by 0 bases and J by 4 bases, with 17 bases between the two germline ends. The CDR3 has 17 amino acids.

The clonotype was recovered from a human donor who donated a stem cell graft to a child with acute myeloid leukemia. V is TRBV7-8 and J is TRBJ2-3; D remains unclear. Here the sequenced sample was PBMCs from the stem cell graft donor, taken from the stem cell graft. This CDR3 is CASSLARFGEHADTQYF. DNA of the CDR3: TGTGCCAGCAGCTTAGCGCGGTTTGGGGAACATGCAGATACGCAGTATTTT.